The 5 T cell receptor beta chains presented below share a single source sample, sequenced in a study of T cells after yellow fever vaccination. TCRdb re-analysed the 5' RACE reads in MiXCR, keeping a single row per CDR3 protein. This sample has 450,000 to 600,000 distinct CDR3 sequences, with roughly 14% found just once. The sample consisted of PBMCs, taken on the day of the yellow fever booster vaccination. These TCRs come from a man aged 30 to 39 who received the YFV17D yellow fever vaccine.

The chain carries TRBV20-1 and TRBJ2-1; 9 bases are shared with TRBD2. Trimming took 6 bases from V and 0 from J; bases not matched to a gene: 9. Germline CDR1 reads DFQATT; CDR2 reads SNEGSKA (reference sequence). The CDR3 has 16 residues. The CDR3 sequence is CSAVAGDGSSYNEQFF. Here the CDR3 DNA reads TGCAGTGCGGTAGCGGGAGACGGGAGCTCCTACAATGAGCAGTTCTTC.

This clonotype has only a few counts. The chain is built from TRBV12-3 or TRBV12-4 and TRBJ2-2; unclear D gene. The CDR3 runs to 15 residues. V was shortened by 1 base and J by 4 bases, with 10 bases between the two germline ends. CDR3 coding DNA: TGTGCCAGCAGTTTAGAGGGCTCCCCCACCGGGGAGCTGTTTTTT. This gives the protein CASSLEGSPTGELFF.

This clonotype was observed at least ten times. The chain joins TRBV7-2 to TRBJ2-3, with 10 bases aligning to TRBD2. The CDR3 covers 15 residues. The germline CDR1 and CDR2 sequences are SGHTA and FQGNSA. V shed 5 bases and J 4 bases; nucleotides not matched to a gene: 6. The CDR3 protein is CASSKLAGVSDTQYF. The CDR3 region has the DNA TGTGCCAGCAGCAAGCTAGCGGGAGTTTCAGATACGCAGTATTTT.

The V gene is TRBV6-2 or TRBV6-3, the J gene TRBJ2-2, with 11 bases lining up with TRBD2. This CDR3 is 17 amino acids long. V dropped 8 bases and J dropped 3; count of bases not matched to a gene: 11. Per germline, CDR1 MNHEY and CDR2 SVGEGT. Written as DNA, the CDR3 is TGTGCCAGCGTCAGAACTAGCGGGAGTAGTTACACCGGGGAGCTGTTTTTT. Residues: CASVRTSGSSYTGELFF.

V gene TRBV20-1 combines with J gene TRBJ2-1; 8 nucleotides agree with TRBD2. This CDR3 contains 16 residues. Trimming at V came to 1 base and at J to 6 bases, leaving 11 bases not matched to a gene. CDR1 DFQATT and CDR2 SNEGSKA come from the germline V gene (reference sequence). The CDR3 is CSARGNGRADINEQFF. CDR3 nucleotide sequence: TGCAGTGCTAGAGGAAACGGGAGGGCCGATATCAATGAGCAGTTCTTC.